The 12 T cell receptor beta chains in this list originate from one sample, sequenced in a study of cytomegalovirus exposure and HLA in healthy donors. The PCR ran on 60 Vbeta and 13 Jbeta primers. Generated by immunoSEQ multiplex PCR, the TCRdb table keeps only in-frame clones and is missing some. The data hold around 100,000 clones, with 75% to 85% observed a single time. The sample comprised PBMCs. Receptors originate from a woman aged 18-29 years in good health and CMV-seronegative.

The chain uses TRBV2 and TRBJ2-3, with 11 bases lining up with TRBD2. The germline gives CDR1 SNHLY, CDR2 FYNNEI. CDR3 length equals 15 residues. Losses at the gene ends were 7 bases for V and 2 bases for J; bases not matched to a gene: 5. The CDR3 nucleotides are TGTGCCAGCACCCGACTAGCGGGGAACACAGATACGCAGTATTTT. Amino acid sequence: CASTRLAGNTDTQYF.

This sequence joins TRBV1 and TRBJ2-3; TRBD2 is the table's D call and was not checked against the DNA. TRBV1 is a pseudogene segment. The CDR3 sequence is 16 residues long. CDR3 in amino acids: CTSSQGLTGGKRTQYF. CDR3 in DNA: TGCACCAGCAGCCAAGGTCTTACCGGGGGTAAGCGGACGCAGTATTTT.

This chain uses TRBV4-3 with TRBJ2-2; D is possibly TRBD2 (5 bases). The germline V gene encodes CDR1 LGHNA and CDR2 YSLEER. Trimming removed 0 bases at V and 5 bases at J, with 7 bases between. The CDR3 length is 14 residues. The CDR3 DNA follows: TGCGCCAGCAGCCAAGATTGGAGGACCGGGGAGCTGTTTTTT. This gives the protein CASSQDWRTGELFF.

The V and J genes are TRBV29-1 and TRBJ2-1; TRBD2 agrees at 7 bases. The length of the CDR3 is 16 residues. CDR1 SQVTM and CDR2 ANQGSEA come from the germline V gene. Trimming cost V 4 bases and J 2 bases; bases outside gene matches: 11. The CDR3 DNA reads TGCAGCGTTGTGGCCGGGGGGATAGGCACCTACAATGAGCAGTTCTTC. Its translation: CSVVAGGIGTYNEQFF.

This clone was counted only a few times. The V call is TRBV19, the J call TRBJ2-2, with a tentative D call TRBD1 (5 bases). The CDR3 contains 13 residues. Between the trimmed V and J ends, which lost 3 bases and 10 bases, there was a span of 12 bases. Germline assignment: CDR1 LNHDA and CDR2 SQIVND (reference sequence). CDR3 region: CASSIQWGEELFF. For the CDR3, the DNA is TGTGCCAGTAGTATTCAATGGGGCGAGGAGCTGTTTTTT.

The genes are TRBV13 and TRBJ1-4; maybe TRBD1 (5 bases). Germline V CDR1 and CDR2: PRHDT, FYEKMQ (reference sequence). This CDR3 has 16 residues. Trimming left V 5 bases short and J 4 bases short, with 17 bases between. The CDR3 DNA follows: TGTGCCAGCAGCCGTTTTACAGGCGCCCTTAATGAAAAACTGTTTTTT. Its translation: CASSRFTGALNEKLFF.

This chain connects TRBV6-5 to TRBJ2-1; the match to TRBD2 covers 10 bases. Germline CDR1 MNHEY, CDR2 SVGAGI. J gave up 4 bases and V 6 bases, and 6 bases lay outside the gene matches. The CDR3 length is 15 residues. CDR3 amino acids: CASRASGSGYNEQFF. CDR3 bases: TGTGCCAGCAGAGCTAGCGGGAGTGGATACAATGAGCAGTTCTTC.

V and J are TRBV5-1 and TRBJ2-3; tentative D call: TRBD1 (5 bases). Germline assignment: CDR1 SGHRS and CDR2 YFSETQ. This CDR3 is 15 amino acids long. Trimming cost V 0 bases and J 4 bases, with 12 bases left between them. The CDR3: CASSLATGFADTQYF. For the CDR3, the DNA is TGCGCCAGCAGCTTGGCCACAGGTTTCGCAGATACGCAGTATTTT.

V is TRBV30 and J is TRBJ2-3, with TRBD1 matching over 9 bases. Trimming took 2 bases from V and 7 from J; bases not matched to a gene: 10. Looked up from germline, CDR1 is GTSNPN and CDR2 is SVGIG (reference sequence). This CDR3 has 15 amino acids. CDR3 residues: CAWSKWDRVTNTQYF. The CDR3 DNA reads TGTGCCTGGAGTAAGTGGGACAGGGTTACGAATACGCAGTATTTT.

The chain is built from TRBV7-9 and TRBJ1-6; 8 nucleotides line up with TRBD1. Germline V gene data show CDR1 as SEHNR and CDR2 as FQNEAQ (reference sequence). The CDR3 has 16 residues. Germline trimming cut 5 bases from V and 6 bases from J; bases unmatched to any gene: 9. The CDR3 sequence: CASSPDQGAPNSPLHF. The CDR3 DNA follows: TGTGCCAGCAGCCCCGACCAGGGGGCTCCTAATTCACCCCTCCACTTT.

Notes on this clone: At one end, the junction sequence differs from germline, possibly due to a read error. The CDR3 reads CASTLLGTGINCGYTF. In DNA, the CDR3 is TGTGCCAGCACCTTACTAGGGACAGGCATTAACTGTGGCTACACCTTC. The chain employs TRBV5-4 and TRBJ1-2, with TRBD1 matching 8 bases. The CDR3 consists of 16 residues. Germline CDR1 and CDR2: SGHNT and YYREEE (reference sequence).

V gene TRBV7-9 combines with J gene TRBJ1-1; tentatively, D is TRBD1 (5 bases). The V gene's germline CDR1 is SEHNR and CDR2 FQNEAQ (reference sequence). The CDR3 is 17 amino acids. V was pared by 4 bases and J by 5 bases, with 23 bases between. The CDR3 loop is CASSSGGGSLRGTEAFF. The CDR3 nucleotides are TGTGCCAGCAGCTCGGGCGGGGGGTCCCTACGGGGAACTGAAGCTTTCTTT.